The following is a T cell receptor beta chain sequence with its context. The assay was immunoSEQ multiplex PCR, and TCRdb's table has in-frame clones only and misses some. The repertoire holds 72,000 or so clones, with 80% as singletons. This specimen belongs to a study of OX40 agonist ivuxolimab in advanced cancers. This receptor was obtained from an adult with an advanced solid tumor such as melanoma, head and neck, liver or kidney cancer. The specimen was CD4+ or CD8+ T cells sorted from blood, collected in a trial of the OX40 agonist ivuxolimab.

Here the CDR3 reads CASLVFGVETQYF. The CDR3 nucleotides are TGTGCCAGCCTTGTTTTTGGGGTAGAGACCCAGTACTTC. This chain links TRBV6-1 with TRBJ2-5; D call uncertain. V was cut by 8 bases and J by 4 bases, with 14 bases left in between. The CDR3 sequence is 13 residues long. In germline, CDR1 is MNHNS, CDR2 SASEGT.